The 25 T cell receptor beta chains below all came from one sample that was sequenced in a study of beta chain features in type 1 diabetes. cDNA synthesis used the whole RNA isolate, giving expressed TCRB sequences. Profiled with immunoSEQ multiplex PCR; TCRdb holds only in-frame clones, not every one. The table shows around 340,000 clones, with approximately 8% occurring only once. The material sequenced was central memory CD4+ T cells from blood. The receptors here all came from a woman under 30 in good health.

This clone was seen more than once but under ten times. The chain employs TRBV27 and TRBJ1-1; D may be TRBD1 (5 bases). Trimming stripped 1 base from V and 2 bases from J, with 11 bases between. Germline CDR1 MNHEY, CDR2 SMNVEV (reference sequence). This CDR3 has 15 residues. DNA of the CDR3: TGTGCCAGCAGTTTATGGGGGACGAAAAACACTGAAGCTTTCTTT. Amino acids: CASSLWGTKNTEAFF.

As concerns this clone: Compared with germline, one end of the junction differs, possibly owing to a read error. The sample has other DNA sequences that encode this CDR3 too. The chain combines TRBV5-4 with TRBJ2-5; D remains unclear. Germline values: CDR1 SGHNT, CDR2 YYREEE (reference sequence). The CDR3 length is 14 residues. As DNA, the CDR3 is TGTGCCAGCAGCTCCCCTGAGCGCCCCAAGACGCAGTACTTC. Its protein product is CASSSPERPKTQYF.

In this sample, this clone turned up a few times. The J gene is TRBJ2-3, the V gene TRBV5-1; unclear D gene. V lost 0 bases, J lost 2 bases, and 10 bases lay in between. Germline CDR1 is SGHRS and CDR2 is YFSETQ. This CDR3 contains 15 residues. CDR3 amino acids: CASSLVPESTDTQYF. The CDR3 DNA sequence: TGCGCCAGCAGCTTGGTGCCGGAATCCACAGATACGCAGTATTTT.

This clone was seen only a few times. CDR3 loop: CASSEVVGSNYGYTF. CDR3 in DNA: TGTGCCAGCAGTGAAGTAGTAGGGAGTAACTATGGCTACACCTTC. V and J are TRBV6-1 and TRBJ1-2; D unresolved. Trimming took 1 base from V and 1 from J, leaving 10 bases between them. There are 15 residues in the CDR3. Germline values: CDR1 MNHNS, CDR2 SASEGT.

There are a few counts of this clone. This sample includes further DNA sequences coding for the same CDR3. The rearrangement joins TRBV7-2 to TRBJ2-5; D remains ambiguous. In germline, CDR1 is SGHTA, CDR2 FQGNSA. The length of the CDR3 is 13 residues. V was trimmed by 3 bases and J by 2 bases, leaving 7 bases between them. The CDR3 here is CASSLLEQETQYF. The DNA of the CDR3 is TGTGCCAGCAGCTTGCTGGAACAAGAGACCCAGTACTTC.

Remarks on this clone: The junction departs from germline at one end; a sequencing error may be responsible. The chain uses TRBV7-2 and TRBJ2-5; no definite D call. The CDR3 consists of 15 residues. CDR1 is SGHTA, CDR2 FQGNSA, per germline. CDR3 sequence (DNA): TGTGTCAGCAGCCCCGTCTGGGCGAACCAAGAGACCCAGTACTTC. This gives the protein CVSSPVWANQETQYF.

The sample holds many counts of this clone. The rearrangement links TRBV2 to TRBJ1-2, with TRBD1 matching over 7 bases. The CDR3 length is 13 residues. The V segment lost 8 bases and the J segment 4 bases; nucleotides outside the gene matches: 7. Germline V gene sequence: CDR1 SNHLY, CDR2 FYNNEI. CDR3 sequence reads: CASGQASIYGYTF. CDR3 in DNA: TGTGCCAGCGGACAGGCTAGTATCTATGGCTACACCTTC. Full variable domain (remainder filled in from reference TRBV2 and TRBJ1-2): EPEVTQTPSHQVTQMGQEVILRCVPISNHLYFYWYRQILGQKVEFLVSFYNNEISEKSEIFDDQFSVERPDGSNFTLKIRSTKLEDSAMYFCASGQASIYGYTFGSGTRLTVV.

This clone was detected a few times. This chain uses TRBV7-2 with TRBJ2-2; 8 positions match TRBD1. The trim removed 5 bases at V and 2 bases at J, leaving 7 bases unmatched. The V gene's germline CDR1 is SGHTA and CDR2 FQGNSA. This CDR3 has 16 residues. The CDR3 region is CASSPRQGRNTGELFF. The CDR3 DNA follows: TGTGCCAGCAGCCCACGACAGGGGCGAAACACCGGGGAGCTGTTTTTT.

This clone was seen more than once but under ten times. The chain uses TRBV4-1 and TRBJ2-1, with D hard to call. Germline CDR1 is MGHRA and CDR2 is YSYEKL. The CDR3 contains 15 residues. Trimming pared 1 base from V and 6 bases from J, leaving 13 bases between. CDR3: CASSQVGSGVNEQFF. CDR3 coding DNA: TGCGCCAGCAGCCAAGTGGGTTCTGGGGTCAATGAGCAGTTCTTC.

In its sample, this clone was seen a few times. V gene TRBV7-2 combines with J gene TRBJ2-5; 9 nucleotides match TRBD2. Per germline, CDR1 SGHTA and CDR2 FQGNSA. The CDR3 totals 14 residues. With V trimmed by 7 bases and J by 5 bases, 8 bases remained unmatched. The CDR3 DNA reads TGTGCCAGCACCTTTAGCGGGAGTCGTGAGACCCAGTACTTC. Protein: CASTFSGSRETQYF.

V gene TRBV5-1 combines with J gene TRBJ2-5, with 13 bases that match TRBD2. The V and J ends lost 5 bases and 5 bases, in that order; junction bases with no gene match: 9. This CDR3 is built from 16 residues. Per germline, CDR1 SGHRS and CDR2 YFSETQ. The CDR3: CASRKGLAGVGETQYF. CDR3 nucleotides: TGCGCCAGCAGAAAAGGACTAGCGGGAGTAGGGGAGACCCAGTACTTC.

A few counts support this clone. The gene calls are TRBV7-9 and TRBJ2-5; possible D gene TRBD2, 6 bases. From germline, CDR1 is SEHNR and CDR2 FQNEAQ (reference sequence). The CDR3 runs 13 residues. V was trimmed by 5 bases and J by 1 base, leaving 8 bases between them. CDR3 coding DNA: TGTGCCAGCAGCCTGGGACTCCAAGAGACCCAGTACTTC. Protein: CASSLGLQETQYF.

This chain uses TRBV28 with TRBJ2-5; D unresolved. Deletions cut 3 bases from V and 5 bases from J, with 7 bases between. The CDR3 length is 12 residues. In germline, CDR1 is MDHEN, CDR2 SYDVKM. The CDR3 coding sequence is TGTGCCAGCAGTTTCGGCTTTGAGACCCAGTACTTC. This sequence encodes CASSFGFETQYF.

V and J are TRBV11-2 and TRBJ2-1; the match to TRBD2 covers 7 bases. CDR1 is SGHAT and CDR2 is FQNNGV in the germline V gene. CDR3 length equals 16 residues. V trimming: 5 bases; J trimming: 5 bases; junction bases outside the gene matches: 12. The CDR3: CASSHLLAARDNEQFF. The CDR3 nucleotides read TGTGCCAGCAGCCATCTTCTAGCGGCACGAGACAATGAGCAGTTCTTC. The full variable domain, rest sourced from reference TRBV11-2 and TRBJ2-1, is EAGVAQSPRYKIIEKRQSVAFWCNPISGHATLYWYQQILGQGPKLLIQFQNNGVVDDSQLPKDRFSAERLKGVDSTLKIQPAKLEDSAVYLCASSHLLAARDNEQFFGPGTRLTVL.

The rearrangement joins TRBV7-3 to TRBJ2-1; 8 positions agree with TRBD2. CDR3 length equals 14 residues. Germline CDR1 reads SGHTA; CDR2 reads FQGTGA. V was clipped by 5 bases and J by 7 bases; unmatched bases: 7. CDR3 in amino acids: CASSLHSGSNEQFF. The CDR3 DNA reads TGTGCCAGCAGCCTACACAGCGGGAGTAATGAGCAGTTCTTC.

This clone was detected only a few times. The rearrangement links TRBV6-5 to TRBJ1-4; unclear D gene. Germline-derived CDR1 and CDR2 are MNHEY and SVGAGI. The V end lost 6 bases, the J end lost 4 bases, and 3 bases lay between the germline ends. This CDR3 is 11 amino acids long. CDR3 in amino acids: CASSHNEKLFF. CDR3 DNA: TGTGCCAGCAGCCATAATGAAAAACTGTTTTTT.

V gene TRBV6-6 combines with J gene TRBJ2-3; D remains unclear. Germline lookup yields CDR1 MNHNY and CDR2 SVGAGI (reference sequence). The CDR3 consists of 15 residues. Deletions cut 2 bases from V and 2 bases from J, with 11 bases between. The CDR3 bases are TGTGCCAGCAGTTACCGAACCTGGGACACAGATACGCAGTATTTT. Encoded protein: CASSYRTWDTDTQYF.

The CDR3 sequence: CASSQTGTRIFHEQFF. The CDR3 DNA follows: TGTGCCAGCAGCCAAACCGGGACTAGGATCTTTCATGAGCAGTTCTTC. This chain connects TRBV11-1 to TRBJ2-1, with 8 nucleotides matching TRBD2. In germline, CDR1 is SGHAT, CDR2 FQDESV (reference sequence). The CDR3 extends over 16 amino acids. V was clipped by 5 bases and J by 8 bases; unmatched bases: 14.

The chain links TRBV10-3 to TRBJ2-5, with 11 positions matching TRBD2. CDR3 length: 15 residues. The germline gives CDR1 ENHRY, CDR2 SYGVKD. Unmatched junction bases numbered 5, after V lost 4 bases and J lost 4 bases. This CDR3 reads CAISVGGTSGETQYF. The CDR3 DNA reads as TGTGCCATCAGTGTGGGCGGGACTAGCGGAGAGACCCAGTACTTC.

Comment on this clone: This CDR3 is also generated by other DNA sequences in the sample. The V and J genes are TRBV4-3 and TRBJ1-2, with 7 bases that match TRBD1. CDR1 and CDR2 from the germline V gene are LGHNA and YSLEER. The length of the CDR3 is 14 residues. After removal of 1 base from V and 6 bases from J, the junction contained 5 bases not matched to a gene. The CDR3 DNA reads TGCGCCAGCAGCCAAGTAGGGGGCGAGGATGGCTACACCTTC. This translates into CASSQVGGEDGYTF.

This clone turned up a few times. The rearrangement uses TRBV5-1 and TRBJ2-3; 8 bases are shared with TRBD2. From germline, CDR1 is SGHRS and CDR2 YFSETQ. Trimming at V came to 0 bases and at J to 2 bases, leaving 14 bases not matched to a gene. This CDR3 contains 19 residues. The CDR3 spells CASSLAPAGGTTFTDTQYF. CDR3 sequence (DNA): TGCGCCAGCAGCTTGGCTCCTGCGGGAGGCACAACGTTCACAGATACGCAGTATTTT.

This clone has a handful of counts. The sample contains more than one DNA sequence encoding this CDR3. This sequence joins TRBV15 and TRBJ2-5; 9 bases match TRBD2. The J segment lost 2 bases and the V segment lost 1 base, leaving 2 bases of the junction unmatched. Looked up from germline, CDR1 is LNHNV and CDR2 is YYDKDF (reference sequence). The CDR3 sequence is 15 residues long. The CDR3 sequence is CATSRAAGGQETQYF. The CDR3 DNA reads TGTGCCACCAGCAGAGCAGCGGGAGGACAAGAGACCCAGTACTTC.

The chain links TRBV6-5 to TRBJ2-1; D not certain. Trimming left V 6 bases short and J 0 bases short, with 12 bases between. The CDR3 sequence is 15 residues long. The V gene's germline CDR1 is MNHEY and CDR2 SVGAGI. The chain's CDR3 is CASSGHVFSYNEQFF. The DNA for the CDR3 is TGTGCCAGCAGCGGGCACGTCTTCTCCTACAATGAGCAGTTCTTC.

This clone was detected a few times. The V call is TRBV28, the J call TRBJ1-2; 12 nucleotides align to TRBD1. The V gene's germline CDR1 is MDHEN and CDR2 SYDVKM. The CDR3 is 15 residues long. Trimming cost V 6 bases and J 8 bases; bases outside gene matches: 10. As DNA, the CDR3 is TGTGCCAGCAGCCCGGGACAGGGGGCTTATAAGGGCTACACCTTC. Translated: CASSPGQGAYKGYTF.

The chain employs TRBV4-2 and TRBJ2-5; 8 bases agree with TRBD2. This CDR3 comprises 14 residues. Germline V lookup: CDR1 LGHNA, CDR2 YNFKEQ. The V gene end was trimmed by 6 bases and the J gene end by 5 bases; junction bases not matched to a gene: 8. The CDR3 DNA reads TGTGCCAGCAGTGGACCCGGGAGGGACGAGACCCAGTACTTC. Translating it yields CASSGPGRDETQYF.